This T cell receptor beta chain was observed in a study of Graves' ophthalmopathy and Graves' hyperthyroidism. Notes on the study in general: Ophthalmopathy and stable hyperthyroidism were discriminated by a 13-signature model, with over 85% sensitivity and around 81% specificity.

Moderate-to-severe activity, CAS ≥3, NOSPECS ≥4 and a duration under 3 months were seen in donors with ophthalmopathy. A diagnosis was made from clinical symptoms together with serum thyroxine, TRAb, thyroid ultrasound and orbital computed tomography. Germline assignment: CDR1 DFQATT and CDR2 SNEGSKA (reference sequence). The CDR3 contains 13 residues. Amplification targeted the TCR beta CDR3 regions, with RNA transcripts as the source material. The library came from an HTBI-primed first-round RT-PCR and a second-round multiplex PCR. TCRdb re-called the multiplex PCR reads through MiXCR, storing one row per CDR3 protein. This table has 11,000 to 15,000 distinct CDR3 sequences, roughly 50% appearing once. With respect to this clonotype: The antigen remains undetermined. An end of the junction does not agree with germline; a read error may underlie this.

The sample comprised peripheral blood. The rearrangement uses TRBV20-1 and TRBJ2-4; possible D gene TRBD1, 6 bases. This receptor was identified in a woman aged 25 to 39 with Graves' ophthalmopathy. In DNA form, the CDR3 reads TGTAGTGCTACTAAGGGGGTTGTAAACATTCAGTACTTC. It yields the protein CSATKGVVNIQYF.